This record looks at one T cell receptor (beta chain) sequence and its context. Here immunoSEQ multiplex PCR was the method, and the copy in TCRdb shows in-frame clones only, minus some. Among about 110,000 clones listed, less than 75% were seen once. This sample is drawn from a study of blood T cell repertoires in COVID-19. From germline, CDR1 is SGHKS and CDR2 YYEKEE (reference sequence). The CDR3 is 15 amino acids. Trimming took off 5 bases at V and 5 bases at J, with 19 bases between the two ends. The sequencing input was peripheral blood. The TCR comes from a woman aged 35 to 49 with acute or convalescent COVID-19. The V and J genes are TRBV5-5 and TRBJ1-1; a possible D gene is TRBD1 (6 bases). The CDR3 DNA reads TGTGCCAGCAGTCTTGATGGGAGGGGGAATACTGAAGCTTTCTTT. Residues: CASSLDGRGNTEAFF.